The 18 T cell receptor beta chains listed next were all sequenced from one sample in a study of beta chain features in type 1 diabetes. Study-level results: TCRB CDR3s were moderately but significantly shorter in Type 1 diabetes patients in all four CD4+ subsets.

Expressed TCRB transcripts got sequenced, as all isolated RNA was reverse transcribed. Clones were sequenced by immunoSEQ multiplex PCR, and TCRdb holds only the in-frame ones, with some missing. Of roughly 150,000 clones in the sample, under 13% were seen once. For these TCRs, the target antigens are not known. Sequenced: central memory CD4+ T cells from blood. Source of these receptors: a young man with type 1 diabetes.

This clone was counted only a few times. The chain is built from TRBV2 and TRBJ2-2, with TRBD2 matching 7 bases. CDR3 length: 16 amino acids. Unmatched junction bases numbered 4, after V lost 1 base and J lost 2 bases. Germline assignment: CDR1 SNHLY and CDR2 FYNNEI. The DNA of the CDR3 is TGTGCCAGCAGTGAAGGGGGGACTATAAACACCGGGGAGCTGTTTTTT. Its protein product is CASSEGGTINTGELFF.

The sample holds a few counts of this clone. This chain connects TRBV10-3 to TRBJ2-7; 11 positions match TRBD2. V dropped 6 bases and J dropped 5; count of bases not matched to a gene: 3. Germline loops: CDR1 ENHRY, CDR2 SYGVKD. This CDR3 comprises 13 residues. The CDR3 region is CAIRTSGVNEQYF. The CDR3 region has the DNA TGTGCCATCAGGACTAGCGGGGTGAACGAGCAGTACTTC.

CDR3 sequence reads: CAWSSNRVEQYF. The CDR3 DNA is TGTGCCTGGAGCTCCAACAGGGTAGAGCAGTACTTC. This rearrangement joins TRBV30 to TRBJ2-7, with D tentatively TRBD1 (6 bases). The CDR3 is 12 amino acids. Deletions cut 3 bases from V and 7 bases from J, with 13 bases between. Germline V lookup: CDR1 GTSNPN, CDR2 SVGIG (reference sequence).

The chain carries TRBV27 and TRBJ2-1; 7 nucleotides line up with TRBD1. The CDR3 runs to 15 residues. Trimming cost V 5 bases and J 15 bases; bases outside gene matches: 19. From germline, CDR1 is MNHEY and CDR2 SMNVEV (reference sequence). The CDR3 loop reads CASSAVSSISGQRFF. The CDR3 DNA follows: TGTGCCAGCAGTGCGGTAAGCTCAATATCGGGACAGCGGTTCTTC.

The chain joins TRBV7-3 to TRBJ2-2; 9 positions agree with TRBD1. Germline trimming cut 4 bases from V and 4 bases from J; bases unmatched to any gene: 1. The germline gives CDR1 SGHTA, CDR2 FQGTGA. The CDR3 extends over 14 amino acids. The CDR3 spells CASSSTGGTGELFF. CDR3 DNA: TGTGCCAGCAGCTCGACAGGGGGCACCGGGGAGCTGTTTTTT.

In this sample, this clone turned up a few times. The chain is built from TRBV2 and TRBJ2-7; possibly TRBD2 for D (5 bases). Per the germline V gene, CDR1 is SNHLY and CDR2 is FYNNEI. The CDR3 loop spans 13 amino acids. V dropped 3 bases and J dropped 5 bases, with 11 bases sitting between them. CDR3 sequence (DNA): TGTGCCAGCAGTGAGAGGGAGTACAACGAGCAGTACTTC. It codes for CASSEREYNEQYF.

The chain joins TRBV2 to TRBJ2-3; no reliable D call. The CDR3 spans 11 residues. The germline V and J ends were trimmed by 8 bases and 3 bases, with 6 bases remaining between them. In germline, CDR1 is SNHLY, CDR2 FYNNEI. CDR3: CASARTDTQYF. The CDR3 DNA follows: TGTGCCAGCGCGCGAACAGATACGCAGTATTTT.

This clone has more than one count but fewer than ten. V gene TRBV19 combines with J gene TRBJ2-7; 10 positions agree with TRBD2. This CDR3 region has 15 residues. The J segment lost 2 bases and the V segment lost 2 bases, leaving 3 bases of the junction unmatched. Germline V CDR1 and CDR2: LNHDA, SQIVND (reference sequence). CDR3 in DNA: TGTGCCAGTAGTATATGGACTAGCGGTACCTACGAGCAGTACTTC. It encodes CASSIWTSGTYEQYF.

The chain recombines TRBV27 with TRBJ2-7; TRBD1 aligns across 8 bases. Germline V gene data show CDR1 as MNHEY and CDR2 as SMNVEV (reference sequence). The CDR3 covers 15 residues. V gave up 5 bases and J gave up 3 bases; unmatched junction bases: 9. CDR3 region: CASSRPGGASYEQYF. The CDR3 DNA is TGTGCCAGCAGTCGTCCAGGGGGCGCAAGCTACGAGCAGTACTTC.

This clone was counted only a few times. The chain carries TRBV5-4 and TRBJ2-5; no clear D gene. This CDR3 spans 14 amino acids. The germline CDR1 and CDR2 sequences are SGHNT and YYREEE (reference sequence). Trimming took off 4 bases at V and 4 bases at J, with 14 bases between the two ends. CDR3 in amino acids: CASSQVSRGETQYF. The DNA of the CDR3 is TGTGCCAGCAGCCAAGTATCGCGTGGAGAGACCCAGTACTTC.

This clone was detected only a few times. V and J are TRBV15 and TRBJ2-3; D remains ambiguous. V lost 0 bases and J lost 5, with 6 bases in between. The CDR3 is made up of 13 amino acids. Germline CDR1 reads LNHNV; CDR2 reads YYDKDF (reference sequence). As DNA, the CDR3 is TGTGCCACCAGCAGAGATCTGAGAGATACGCAGTATTTT. The encoded protein is CATSRDLRDTQYF.

Note on this clone: Other DNA sequences within the sample encode an identical CDR3. The chain combines TRBV18 with TRBJ1-5, with D unclear. Germline V lookup: CDR1 KGHSH, CDR2 LQKENI. The CDR3 has 13 amino acids. The germline V and J ends were trimmed by 2 bases and 4 bases, with 6 bases remaining between them. CDR3 in DNA: TGTGCCAGCTCACCAGGACTTAATCAGCCCCAGCATTTT. Translating it yields CASSPGLNQPQHF. Filled out from reference TRBV18 and TRBJ1-5, the complete variable domain reads NAGVMQNPRHLVRRRGQEARLRCSPMKGHSHVYWYRQLPEEGLKFMVYLQKENIIDESGMPKERFSAEFPKEGPSILRIQQVVRGDSAAYFCASSPGLNQPQHFGDGTRLSIL.

The J gene is TRBJ2-5, the V gene TRBV7-8; 8 positions agree with TRBD1. V shed 1 base, J shed 5 bases, and the junction held 9 bases outside the gene matches. In germline, CDR1 is SGHVS, CDR2 FQNEAQ. CDR3 length: 16 residues. The CDR3 coding sequence is TGTGCCAGCAGCTTAGTTGGGGTCAGGGGGCTGGAGACCCAGTACTTC. Amino acid sequence: CASSLVGVRGLETQYF.

In the case of this clone: Other DNA sequences of this sample code for an identical CDR3. V is TRBV11-2 and J is TRBJ2-1; 7 bases are a match to TRBD2. This CDR3 is built from 15 residues. The germline V gene encodes CDR1 SGHAT and CDR2 FQNNGV. The V and J ends lost 1 base and 4 bases, in that order; junction bases with no gene match: 4. CDR3 nucleotides: TGTGCCAGCAGCTTAGGCGGGAGAGGGTACAATGAGCAGTTCTTC. Translating gives CASSLGGRGYNEQFF.

This clone was seen at least ten times. The chain is built from TRBV29-1 and TRBJ2-4; tentative D call: TRBD2 (6 bases). This CDR3 is built from 12 residues. The V gene's germline CDR1 is SQVTM and CDR2 ANQGSEA. Deletions cut 5 bases from V and 9 bases from J, with 14 bases between. The CDR3 spells CSVRRADGIQYF. CDR3 DNA sequence: TGCAGCGTTCGGAGGGCCGACGGCATTCAGTACTTC. Full variable domain (missing parts from reference TRBV29-1 and TRBJ2-4): SAVISQKPSRDICQRGTSLTIQCQVDSQVTMMFWYRQQPGQSLTLIATANQGSEATYESGFVIDKFPISRPNLTFSTLTVSNMSPEDSSIYLCSVRRADGIQYFGAGTRLSVL.

This clone was seen a handful of times. The V call is TRBV28, the J call TRBJ2-7; 9 positions match TRBD2. CDR3 length: 15 amino acids. V trimming: 6 bases; J trimming: 1 base; junction bases outside the gene matches: 7. Per the germline V gene, CDR1 is MDHEN and CDR2 is SYDVKM. The CDR3 loop reads CASSPLAGISYEQYF. As DNA, the CDR3 is TGTGCCAGCAGCCCTCTAGCGGGAATTTCCTACGAGCAGTACTTC.

CDR3 bases: TGTGCCAGCAGTCGGGACAGGGGATATGAAAAACTGTTTTTT. Protein product: CASSRDRGYEKLFF. The chain is built from TRBV2 and TRBJ1-4; 10 bases align to TRBD1. Germline CDR1 SNHLY, CDR2 FYNNEI. V shed 5 bases and J 6 bases; nucleotides not matched to a gene: 3. The CDR3 sequence is 14 residues long.

CDR3 loop: CSVHDSNEQFF. For the CDR3, the DNA is TGCAGCGTTCACGACAGCAATGAGCAGTTCTTC. The rearrangement links TRBV29-1 to TRBJ2-1, with D perhaps TRBD1 (5 bases). The CDR3 runs to 11 residues. With 5 bases removed from V and 6 bases from J, the gap between germline ends came to 8 bases. Germline lookup yields CDR1 SQVTM and CDR2 ANQGSEA.